What follows are 20 T cell receptor beta chains derived from one specimen sequenced in a study of breast tumors, draining lymph nodes, adjacent tissues. A single record per CDR3 protein comes from TCRdb applying MiXCR to the multiplex PCR reads. The sample includes 150,000 to 200,000 distinct CDR3 sequences, 30% to 40% of them seen just once. The lymph nodes were axillary draining lymph nodes from breast cancer patients. Source material: axillary lymph node tissue. The receptor source for this set is a female donor with breast cancer. Some clones in this sample may be carry-over from other donors' samples.

This clonotype was detected ten times or more. The chain uses TRBV5-6 and TRBJ2-7; D is uncertain. The V end was cut by 1 base, the J end by 0 bases, with 11 bases between. Germline V gene data show CDR1 as SGHDT and CDR2 as YYEEEE. The CDR3 runs to 15 residues. Here the CDR3 reads CASSLFDWSSYEQYF. CDR3 DNA sequence: TGTGCCAGCAGCTTGTTTGACTGGAGCTCCTACGAGCAGTACTTC.

A few counts support this clonotype. A much larger clone sits a single nucleotide away, making a read error possible. V usage is TRBV20-1 and J usage is TRBJ2-5; 7 bases align to TRBD1. The germline V gene encodes CDR1 DFQATT and CDR2 SNEGSKA (reference sequence). This CDR3 has 14 residues. The CDR3 reads CSARDQQGQATQYF. DNA for the CDR3: TGCAGTGCTAGAGATCAACAGGGGCAAGCGACCCAGTACTTC.

The sample holds many counts of this clonotype. The CDR3 reads CASSLLTGKTQYF. DNA for the CDR3: TGTGCCAGCAGTTTACTGACCGGGAAGACCCAGTACTTC. The chain carries TRBV28 and TRBJ2-5, with D tentatively TRBD2 (5 bases). Germline V lookup: CDR1 MDHEN, CDR2 SYDVKM. Deletions cut 2 bases from V and 6 bases from J, with 10 bases between. The CDR3 spans 13 residues. The whole variable domain, remainder taken from reference TRBV28 and TRBJ2-5, is DVKVTQSSRYLVKRTGEKVFLECVQDMDHENMFWYRQDPGLGLRLIYFSYDVKMKEKGDIPEGYSVSREKKERFSLILESASTNQTSMYLCASSLLTGKTQYFGPGTRLLVL.

Details on this clonotype: This clone may be a read error of a much larger clone one base away. This rearrangement joins TRBV6-5 to TRBJ1-2, with no clear D. This CDR3 contains 15 residues. Germline V gene data show CDR1 as MNHEY and CDR2 as SVGAGI. Trimming took off 0 bases at V and 6 bases at J, with 14 bases between the two ends. The CDR3 is CASSYSKGPADGYTF. CDR3 in DNA: TGTGCCAGCAGTTACTCTAAGGGCCCCGCTGATGGCTACACCTTC.

This clonotype appeared many times. The gene calls are TRBV3-1 and TRBJ2-3, with 7 bases lining up with TRBD1. The germline V gene encodes CDR1 LGHDT and CDR2 YNNKEL (reference sequence). Trimming at V came to 6 bases and at J to 3 bases, leaving 6 bases not matched to a gene. The CDR3 spans 14 residues. DNA of the CDR3: TGTGCCAGCAGGGGACAGTTAAGTACAGATACGCAGTATTTT. This gives the protein CASRGQLSTDTQYF.

This clonotype was seen ten or more times. This sequence joins TRBV5-4 and TRBJ2-5, with 10 nucleotides matching TRBD2. The junction had 9 bases not matched to a gene; V was cut back by 2 bases and J by 2 bases. Germline CDR1 reads SGHNT; CDR2 reads YYREEE (reference sequence). This CDR3 region has 17 residues. This chain's CDR3 is CASSFLGSGGSQETQYF. The DNA for the CDR3 is TGTGCCAGCAGCTTTCTTGGTAGCGGGGGGTCACAAGAGACCCAGTACTTC.

V usage is TRBV7-8 and J usage is TRBJ1-1; no reliable D call. The germline V gene has CDR1 SGHVS and CDR2 FQNEAQ. With 5 bases removed from V and 1 base from J, the gap between germline ends came to 8 bases. The CDR3 covers 13 residues. CDR3 coding DNA: TGTGCCAGCAGCCAACTACGGAACACTGAAGCTTTCTTT. Translation: CASSQLRNTEAFF.

The chain employs TRBV27 and TRBJ2-1, with D hard to call. Germline CDR1 reads MNHEY; CDR2 reads SMNVEV (reference sequence). Trimming pared 8 bases from V and 4 bases from J, leaving 3 bases between. CDR3 length equals 10 residues. The chain's CDR3 is CASGYNEQFF. As DNA, the CDR3 is TGTGCCAGCGGTTACAATGAGCAGTTCTTC.

The CDR3 DNA sequence: TGCAGTGTTTCGACTAGCGGGAGAGATGAGCAGTACTTC. This gives the protein CSVSTSGRDEQYF. The rearrangement uses TRBV20-1 and TRBJ2-7; 12 positions match TRBD2. CDR1 DFQATT and CDR2 SNEGSKA come from the germline V gene (reference sequence). The CDR3 extends over 13 amino acids. After removal of 7 bases from V and 7 bases from J, the junction contained 8 bases not matched to a gene.

A single count supports this clonotype. The J gene is TRBJ2-3, the V gene TRBV7-7; weak D call: TRBD2 (6 bases). The germline V gene encodes CDR1 SSHAT and CDR2 FNYEAQ (reference sequence). The CDR3 spans 13 residues. The CDR3 coding sequence is TGTGCTAGCGGCCGGGGAAGGACAGATACGCAGTATTTT. Protein: CASGRGRTDTQYF.

This clonotype came up a few times. This may stem from a read error, because a much larger clone lies one nucleotide away. The chain joins TRBV6-5 to TRBJ2-7, with a weak D call TRBD2 (6 bases). Germline V gene sequence: CDR1 MNHEY, CDR2 SVGAGI. The V gene lost 5 bases and the J gene lost 0 bases, with 17 bases spanning the gap. The CDR3 is 16 amino acids. DNA of the CDR3: TGTGCCAGCAGTCTCAACCTAGCGAGTGCCTCCTACGAGCAGTACTTC. This sequence encodes CASSLNLASASYEQYF.

In this sample, this clonotype turned up many times. The V and J genes are TRBV5-1 and TRBJ2-3; unclear D gene. Per germline, CDR1 SGHRS and CDR2 YFSETQ. The CDR3 totals 12 residues. Deletions cut 4 bases from V and 2 bases from J, with 5 bases between. The CDR3 spells CASSAPTDTQYF. The DNA of the CDR3 is TGCGCCAGCAGCGCGCCCACAGATACGCAGTATTTT.

This clonotype was detected many times. The chain carries TRBV7-2 and TRBJ1-2; D ambiguous. V shed 5 bases and J shed 3 bases, with 10 bases lying between them. CDR1 is SGHTA, CDR2 FQGNSA, per germline. The CDR3 runs 13 residues. CDR3 sequence reads: CASSLATDYGYTF. The CDR3 DNA sequence: TGTGCCAGCAGCCTGGCCACCGACTATGGCTACACCTTC. The full variable domain, rest sourced from reference TRBV7-2 and TRBJ1-2, is GAGVSQSPSNKVTEKGKDVELRCDPISGHTALYWYRQSLGQGLEFLIYFQGNSAPDKSGLPSDRFSAERTGGSVSTLTIQRTQQEDSAVYLCASSLATDYGYTFGSGTRLTVV.

Regarding this clonotype: A much larger clone differs from this one at a single base, so this may be a read error. The rearrangement joins TRBV5-1 to TRBJ2-1; 10 bases are a match to TRBD2. The CDR3 is 21 residues long. Germline lookup yields CDR1 SGHRS and CDR2 YFSETQ. The CDR3 protein is CASSPGECPRRTSGNYDEQFF. DNA for the CDR3: TGCGCCAGCAGCCCAGGCGAGTGTCCTAGACGTACTAGCGGGAACTACGATGAGCAGTTCTTC. Using reference TRBV5-1 and TRBJ2-1 for the parts outside the CDR3, the full variable domain is KAGVTQTPRYLIKTRGQQVTLSCSPISGHRSVSWYQQTPGQGLQFLFEYFSETQRNKGNFPGRFSGRQFSNSRSEMNVSTLELGDSALYLCASSPGECPRRTSGNYDEQFFGPGTRLTVL.

A word on this clonotype: Compared with germline, one end of the junction differs, possibly owing to a read error. This rearrangement joins TRBV29-1 to TRBJ2-5, with unresolved D. Germline V gene lookup returns CDR1 SQVTM and CDR2 ANQGSEA. CDR3 length: 10 residues. The CDR3 region has the DNA TGCAGCGTCCAACAAGGGACCCAGTACTTC. This gives the protein CSVQQGTQYF.

Notes on this clonotype: A single base separates this from a much larger clone, so it may be a read error. This rearrangement joins TRBV28 to TRBJ1-6, with no clear D. Germline lookup yields CDR1 MDHEN and CDR2 SYDVKM. This CDR3 comprises 12 residues. Here the CDR3 DNA reads TGTGCCGGCAGTATACTAAACTCACCCCTCCACTTT. This sequence encodes CAGSILNSPLHF.

This clonotype was counted at least ten times. DNA of the CDR3: TGTGCCAGTAGGACACAGGGGGCTGGAAACACCATATATTTT. It is translated as CASRTQGAGNTIYF. The rearrangement uses TRBV19 and TRBJ1-3; 8 bases map to TRBD1. The trim removed 6 bases at V and 2 bases at J, leaving 3 bases unmatched. This CDR3 contains 14 residues. The germline gives CDR1 LNHDA, CDR2 SQIVND (reference sequence).

The chain links TRBV27 to TRBJ2-2, with a possible D match to TRBD2 (7 bases). Germline V gene data show CDR1 as MNHEY and CDR2 as SMNVEV (reference sequence). Trimming stripped 5 bases from V and 0 bases from J, with 19 bases between. This CDR3 has 18 amino acids. This chain's CDR3 is CASSRRGGAGTNTGELFF. CDR3 coding DNA: TGTGCCAGCAGTCGACGTGGGGGGGCAGGGACGAACACCGGGGAGCTGTTTTTT.

The chain couples TRBV20-1 to TRBJ1-1; no reliable D call. Trimming pared 6 bases from V and 3 bases from J, leaving 17 bases between. Per the germline V gene, CDR1 is DFQATT and CDR2 is SNEGSKA (reference sequence). The CDR3 has 14 amino acids. The CDR3 DNA sequence: TGCAGTGCCCCACCCCGTAGTGGTTACACTGAAGCTTTCTTT. Amino acids: CSAPPRSGYTEAFF.

This clonotype was seen repeatedly, ten times or more. The V and J genes are TRBV5-5 and TRBJ1-2; D call uncertain. The CDR3 extends over 11 amino acids. The germline gives CDR1 SGHKS, CDR2 YYEKEE (reference sequence). V was pared by 4 bases and J by 10 bases, with 11 bases between. The CDR3 bases are TGTGCCAGCAGCCCAGCGGGCGACTACACCTTC. Amino acids: CASSPAGDYTF.